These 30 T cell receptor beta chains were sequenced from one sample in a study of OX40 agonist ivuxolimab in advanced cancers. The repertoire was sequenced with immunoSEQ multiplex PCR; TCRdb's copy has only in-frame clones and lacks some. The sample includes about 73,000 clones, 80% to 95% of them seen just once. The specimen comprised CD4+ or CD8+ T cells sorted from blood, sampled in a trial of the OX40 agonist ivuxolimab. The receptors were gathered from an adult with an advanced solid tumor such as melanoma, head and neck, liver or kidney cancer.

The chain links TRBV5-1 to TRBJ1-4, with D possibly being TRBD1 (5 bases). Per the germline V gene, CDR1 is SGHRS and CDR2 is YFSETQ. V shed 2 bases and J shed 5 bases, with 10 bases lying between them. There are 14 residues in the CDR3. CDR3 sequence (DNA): TGCGCCAGCAGCTTCAGGGTGGGGAATGAAAAACTGTTTTTT. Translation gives CASSFRVGNEKLFF.

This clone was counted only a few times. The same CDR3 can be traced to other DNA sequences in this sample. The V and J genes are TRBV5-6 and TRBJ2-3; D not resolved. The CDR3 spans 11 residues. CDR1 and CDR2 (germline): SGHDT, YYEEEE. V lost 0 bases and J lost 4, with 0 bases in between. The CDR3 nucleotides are TGTGCCAGCAGCTTGGCAGATACGCAGTATTTT. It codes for CASSLADTQYF.

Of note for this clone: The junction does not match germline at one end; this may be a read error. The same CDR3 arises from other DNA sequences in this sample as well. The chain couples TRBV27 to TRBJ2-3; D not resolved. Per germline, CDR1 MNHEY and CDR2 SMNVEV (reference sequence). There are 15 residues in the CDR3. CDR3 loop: CASKVRTWGTDTQYF. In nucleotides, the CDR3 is TGCGCCAGCAAGGTGCGGACCTGGGGCACAGATACGCAGTATTTT.

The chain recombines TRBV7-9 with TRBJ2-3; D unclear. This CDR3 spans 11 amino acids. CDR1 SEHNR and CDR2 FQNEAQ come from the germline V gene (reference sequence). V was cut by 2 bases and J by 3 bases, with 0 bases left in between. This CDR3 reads CASSLTDTQYF. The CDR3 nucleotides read TGTGCCAGCAGCTTAACAGATACGCAGTATTTT.

The DNA of the CDR3 is TGTGCCAGCAGCGCCTTTACGGGCGGGAGTGTTGCCCCGAGCTCCTACAATGAGCAGTTCTTC. It yields the protein CASSAFTGGSVAPSSYNEQFF. V is TRBV9 and J is TRBJ2-1, with 7 nucleotides matching TRBD2. V lost 3 bases to trimming and J lost 0 bases; unmatched junction nucleotides: 21. From germline, CDR1 is SGDLS and CDR2 YYNGEE. The CDR3 contains 21 residues.

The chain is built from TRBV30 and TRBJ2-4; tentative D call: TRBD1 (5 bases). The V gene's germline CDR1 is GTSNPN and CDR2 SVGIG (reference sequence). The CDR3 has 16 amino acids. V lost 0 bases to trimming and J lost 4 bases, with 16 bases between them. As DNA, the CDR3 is TGTGCCTGGAGTGTACTACGGTTAGGGGCGAAAAACATTCAGTACTTC. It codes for CAWSVLRLGAKNIQYF.

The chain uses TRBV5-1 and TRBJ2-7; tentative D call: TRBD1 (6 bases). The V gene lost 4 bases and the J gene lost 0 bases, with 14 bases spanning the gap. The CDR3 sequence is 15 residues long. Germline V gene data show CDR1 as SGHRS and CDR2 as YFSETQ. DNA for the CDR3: TGCGCCAGCAGCGGACGAACAGGGAACTCCTACGAGCAGTACTTC. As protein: CASSGRTGNSYEQYF.

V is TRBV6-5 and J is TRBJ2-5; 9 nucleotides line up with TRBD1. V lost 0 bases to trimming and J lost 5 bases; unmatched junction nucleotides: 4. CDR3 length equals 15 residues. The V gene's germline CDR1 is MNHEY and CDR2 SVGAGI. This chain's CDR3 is CASSYSHRGRETQYF. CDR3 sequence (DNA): TGTGCCAGCAGTTACTCGCACAGGGGGCGGGAGACCCAGTACTTC.

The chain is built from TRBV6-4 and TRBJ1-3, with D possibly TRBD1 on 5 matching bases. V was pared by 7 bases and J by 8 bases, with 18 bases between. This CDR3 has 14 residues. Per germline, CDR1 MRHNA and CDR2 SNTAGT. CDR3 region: CASIMGRGSDTIYF. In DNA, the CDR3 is TGTGCCAGCATTATGGGGCGGGGTTCGGACACCATATATTTT.

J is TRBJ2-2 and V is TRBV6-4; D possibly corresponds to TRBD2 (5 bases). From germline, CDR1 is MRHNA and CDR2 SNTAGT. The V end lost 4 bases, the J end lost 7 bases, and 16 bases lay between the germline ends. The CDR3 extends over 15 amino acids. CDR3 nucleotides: TGTGCCAGCAGTGCATTCGGGGATGCGGACGGGGAGCTGTTTTTT. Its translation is CASSAFGDADGELFF.

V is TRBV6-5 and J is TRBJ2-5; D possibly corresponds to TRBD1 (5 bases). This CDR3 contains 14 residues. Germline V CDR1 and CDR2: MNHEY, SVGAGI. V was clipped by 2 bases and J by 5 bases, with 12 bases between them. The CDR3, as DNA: TGTGCCAGCAGTTACGCAGGGTTTGGGGAGACCCAGTACTTC. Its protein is CASSYAGFGETQYF.

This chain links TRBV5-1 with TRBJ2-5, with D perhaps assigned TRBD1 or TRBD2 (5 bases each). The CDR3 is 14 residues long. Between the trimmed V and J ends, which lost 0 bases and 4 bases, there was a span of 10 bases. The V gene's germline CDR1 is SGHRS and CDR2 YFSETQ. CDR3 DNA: TGCGCCAGCAGCTTGGATGAGGGGATAGAGACCCAGTACTTC. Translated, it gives CASSLDEGIETQYF.

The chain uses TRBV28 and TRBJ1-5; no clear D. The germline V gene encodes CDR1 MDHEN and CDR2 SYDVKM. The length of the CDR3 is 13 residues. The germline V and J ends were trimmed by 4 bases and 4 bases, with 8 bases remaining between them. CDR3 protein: CASSWAQNQPQHF. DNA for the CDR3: TGTGCCAGCAGTTGGGCACAAAATCAGCCCCAGCATTTT. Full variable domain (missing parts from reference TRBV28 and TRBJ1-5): DVKVTQSSRYLVKRTGEKVFLECVQDMDHENMFWYRQDPGLGLRLIYFSYDVKMKEKGDIPEGYSVSREKKERFSLILESASTNQTSMYLCASSWAQNQPQHFGDGTRLSIL.

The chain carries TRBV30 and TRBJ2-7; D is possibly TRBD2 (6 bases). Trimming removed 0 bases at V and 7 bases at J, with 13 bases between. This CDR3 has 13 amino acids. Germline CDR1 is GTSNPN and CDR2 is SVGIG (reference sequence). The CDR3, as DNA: TGTGCCTGGAGTGTAGGACGGGGGTCGGAGCAGTACTTC. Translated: CAWSVGRGSEQYF. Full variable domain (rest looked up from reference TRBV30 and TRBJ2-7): SQTIHQWPATLVQPVGSPLSLECTVEGTSNPNLYWYRQAAGRGLQLLFYSVGIGQISSEVPQNLSASRPQDRQFILSSKKLLLSDSGFYLCAWSVGRGSEQYFGPGTRLTVT.

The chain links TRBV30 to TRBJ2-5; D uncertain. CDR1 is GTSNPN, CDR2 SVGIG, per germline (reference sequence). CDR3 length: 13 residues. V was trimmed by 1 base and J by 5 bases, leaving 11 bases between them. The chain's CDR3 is CAWSALLGETQYF. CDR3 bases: TGTGCCTGGAGTGCGCTGTTGGGGGAGACCCAGTACTTC.

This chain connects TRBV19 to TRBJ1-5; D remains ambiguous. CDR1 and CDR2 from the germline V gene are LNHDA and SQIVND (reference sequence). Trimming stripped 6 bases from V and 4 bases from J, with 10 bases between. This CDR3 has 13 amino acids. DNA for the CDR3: TGTGCCAGTAGGCCTTGGGTGAATCAGCCCCAGCATTTT. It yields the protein CASRPWVNQPQHF.

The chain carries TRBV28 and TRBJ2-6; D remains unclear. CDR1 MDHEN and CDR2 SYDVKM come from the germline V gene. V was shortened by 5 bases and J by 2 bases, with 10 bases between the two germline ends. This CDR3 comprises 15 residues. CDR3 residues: CASSITRAGANVLTF. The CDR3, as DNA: TGTGCCAGCAGTATCACCCGCGCTGGGGCCAACGTCCTGACTTTC.

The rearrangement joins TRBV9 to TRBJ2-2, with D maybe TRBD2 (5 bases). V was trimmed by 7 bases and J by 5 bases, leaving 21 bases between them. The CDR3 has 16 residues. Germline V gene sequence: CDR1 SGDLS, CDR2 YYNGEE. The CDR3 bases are TGTGCCAGCTCGGGGTCCCGTTTCGACGGGACCGGGGAGCTGTTTTTT. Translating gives CASSGSRFDGTGELFF. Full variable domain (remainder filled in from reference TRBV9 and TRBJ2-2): DSGVTQTPKHLITATGQRVTLRCSPRSGDLSVYWYQQSLDQGLQFLIQYYNGEERAKGNILERFSAQQFPDLHSELNLSSLELGDSALYFCASSGSRFDGTGELFFGEGSRLTVL.

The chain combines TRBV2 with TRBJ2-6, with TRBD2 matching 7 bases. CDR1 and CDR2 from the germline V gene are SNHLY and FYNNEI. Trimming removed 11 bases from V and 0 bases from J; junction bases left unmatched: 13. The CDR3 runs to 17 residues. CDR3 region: CAGGREGVLSGANVLTF. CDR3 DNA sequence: TGTGCCGGAGGGAGGGAGGGAGTCCTCTCTGGGGCCAACGTCCTGACTTTC. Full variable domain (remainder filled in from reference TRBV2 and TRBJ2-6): EPEVTQTPSHQVTQMGQEVILRCVPISNHLYFYWYRQILGQKVEFLVSFYNNEISEKSEIFDDQFSVERPDGSNFTLKIRSTKLEDSAMYFCAGGREGVLSGANVLTFGAGSRLTVL.

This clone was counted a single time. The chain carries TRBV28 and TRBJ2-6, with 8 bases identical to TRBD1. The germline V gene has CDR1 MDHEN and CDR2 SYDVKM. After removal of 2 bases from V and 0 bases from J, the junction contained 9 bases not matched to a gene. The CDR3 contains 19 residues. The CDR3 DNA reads TGTGCCAGCAGTTTAAGTAGTAGGACAGGGCTCTCTGGGGCCAACGTCCTGACTTTC. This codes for CASSLSSRTGLSGANVLTF.

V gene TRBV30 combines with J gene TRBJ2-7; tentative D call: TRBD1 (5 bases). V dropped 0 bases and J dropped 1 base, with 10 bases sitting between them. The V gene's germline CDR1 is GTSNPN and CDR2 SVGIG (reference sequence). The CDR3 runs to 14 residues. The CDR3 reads CAWSVNRQSYEQYF. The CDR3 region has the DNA TGTGCCTGGAGTGTAAACAGGCAGTCCTACGAGCAGTACTTC.

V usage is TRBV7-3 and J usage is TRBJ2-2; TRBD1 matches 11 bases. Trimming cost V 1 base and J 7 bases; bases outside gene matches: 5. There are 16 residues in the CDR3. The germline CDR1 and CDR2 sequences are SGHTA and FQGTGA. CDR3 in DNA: TGTGCCAGCAGCTTAAGAGGACAGGGGGCCATCGGGGAGCTGTTTTTT. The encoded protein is CASSLRGQGAIGELFF.

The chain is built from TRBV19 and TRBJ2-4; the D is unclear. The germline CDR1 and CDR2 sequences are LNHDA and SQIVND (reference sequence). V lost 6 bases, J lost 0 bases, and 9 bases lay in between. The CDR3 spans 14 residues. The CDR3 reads CASRPPSAKNIQYF. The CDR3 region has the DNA TGTGCCAGTAGACCGCCCTCAGCCAAAAACATTCAGTACTTC. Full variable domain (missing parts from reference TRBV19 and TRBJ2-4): DGGITQSPKYLFRKEGQNVTLSCEQNLNHDAMYWYRQDPGQGLRLIYYSQIVNDFQKGDIAEGYSVSREKKESFPLTVTSAQKNPTAFYLCASRPPSAKNIQYFGAGTRLSVL.

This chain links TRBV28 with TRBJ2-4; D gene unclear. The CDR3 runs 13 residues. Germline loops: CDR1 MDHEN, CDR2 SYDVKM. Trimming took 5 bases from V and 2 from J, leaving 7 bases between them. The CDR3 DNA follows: TGTGCCAGCAGTCCCCCCCCCAAAAACATTCAGTACTTC. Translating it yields CASSPPPKNIQYF.

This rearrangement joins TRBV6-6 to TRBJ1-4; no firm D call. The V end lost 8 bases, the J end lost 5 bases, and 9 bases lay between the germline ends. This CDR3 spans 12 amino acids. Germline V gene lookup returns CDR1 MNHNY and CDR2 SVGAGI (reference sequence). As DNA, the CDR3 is TGTGCCAGCGATAGCGGGAATGAAAAACTGTTTTTT. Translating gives CASDSGNEKLFF.

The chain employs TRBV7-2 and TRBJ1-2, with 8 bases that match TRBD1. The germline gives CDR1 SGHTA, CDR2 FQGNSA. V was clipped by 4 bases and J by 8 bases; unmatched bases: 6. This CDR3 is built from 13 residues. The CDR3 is CASSYDRGRGYTF. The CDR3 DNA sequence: TGTGCCAGCAGCTACGACAGGGGTCGGGGCTACACCTTC.

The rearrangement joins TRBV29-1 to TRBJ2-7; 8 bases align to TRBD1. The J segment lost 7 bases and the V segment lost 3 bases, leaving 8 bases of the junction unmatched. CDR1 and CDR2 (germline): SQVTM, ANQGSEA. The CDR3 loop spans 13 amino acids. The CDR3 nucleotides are TGCAGCGTTGAGACCCAGGGGGCGGGGGAGCAGTACTTC. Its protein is CSVETQGAGEQYF.

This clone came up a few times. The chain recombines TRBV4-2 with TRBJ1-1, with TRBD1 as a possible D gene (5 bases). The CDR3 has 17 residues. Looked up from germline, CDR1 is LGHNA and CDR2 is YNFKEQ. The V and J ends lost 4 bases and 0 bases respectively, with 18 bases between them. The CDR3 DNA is TGTGCCAGCAGCCCTTTGGCGCGGGAGGGGATGAACACTGAAGCTTTCTTT. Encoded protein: CASSPLAREGMNTEAFF.

CDR3 loop: CASSFEDTQYF. In DNA, the CDR3 is TGTGCCAGCAGTTTCGAAGATACGCAGTATTTT. V and J are TRBV7-2 and TRBJ2-3; no firm D call. The germline V gene has CDR1 SGHTA and CDR2 FQGNSA. V lost 6 bases and J lost 5, with 6 bases in between. This CDR3 region has 11 residues.

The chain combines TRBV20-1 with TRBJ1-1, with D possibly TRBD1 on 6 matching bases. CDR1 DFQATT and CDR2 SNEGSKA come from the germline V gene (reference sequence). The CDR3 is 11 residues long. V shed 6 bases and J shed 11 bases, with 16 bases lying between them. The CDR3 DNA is TGCAGTGCCCTCAGCAACAGGGTGGCTTTCTTT. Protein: CSALSNRVAFF.